This T cell receptor beta chain stems from a study of cytomegalovirus exposure and HLA in healthy donors. Study-wide results and caveats: Versus the roughly 700-donor mean, an Asian-associated ancestry cluster reportedly showed fewer N-insertions in a later analysis. Later analysis identified several of the most significant clusters that appeared linked to common viral pathogens.

Turning to this clone: Its antigen is unknown.

Nominally healthy donors were sampled, though unrecorded immune exposures were likely. The PCR had 60 Vbeta and 13 Jbeta primers. Repertoires were generated with immunoSEQ multiplex PCR, while TCRdb's copy carries only in-frame clones and drops some. The repertoire holds around 150,000 clones, approximately 83% seen once, with roughly 10% in the top ten. This clonotype was obtained from a man aged 18 to 29 in good health and CMV-seropositive. Sequencing was done on a sample of PBMCs.

This CDR3 reads CASSLAWTTAEQFF. Here the CDR3 DNA reads TGTGCCAGCAGCTTAGCTTGGACTACAGCTGAGCAGTTCTTC. This chain connects TRBV7-2 to TRBJ2-1; possibly TRBD2 for D (6 bases). The CDR3 length is 14 residues. CDR1 SGHTA and CDR2 FQGNSA come from the germline V gene. Trimming pared 0 bases from V and 9 bases from J, leaving 12 bases between.